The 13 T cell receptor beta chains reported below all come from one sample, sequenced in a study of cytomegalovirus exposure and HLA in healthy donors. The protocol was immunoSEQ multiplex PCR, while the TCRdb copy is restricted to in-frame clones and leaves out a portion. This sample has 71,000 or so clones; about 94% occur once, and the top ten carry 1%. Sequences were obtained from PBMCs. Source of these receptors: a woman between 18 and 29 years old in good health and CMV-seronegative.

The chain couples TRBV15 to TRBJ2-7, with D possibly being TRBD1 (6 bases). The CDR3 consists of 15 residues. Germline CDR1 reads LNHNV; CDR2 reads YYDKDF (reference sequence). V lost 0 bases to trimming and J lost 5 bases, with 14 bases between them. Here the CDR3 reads CATSRDRGRGHEQYF. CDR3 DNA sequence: TGTGCCACCAGCAGAGATCGAGGCAGGGGCCACGAGCAGTACTTC.

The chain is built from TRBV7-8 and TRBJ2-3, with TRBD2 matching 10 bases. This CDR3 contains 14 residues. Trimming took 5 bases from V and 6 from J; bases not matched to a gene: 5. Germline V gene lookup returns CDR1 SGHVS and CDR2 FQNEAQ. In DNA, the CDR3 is TGTGCCAGCAGCCTCCGGACTAGCGGCGATACGCAGTATTTT. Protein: CASSLRTSGDTQYF.

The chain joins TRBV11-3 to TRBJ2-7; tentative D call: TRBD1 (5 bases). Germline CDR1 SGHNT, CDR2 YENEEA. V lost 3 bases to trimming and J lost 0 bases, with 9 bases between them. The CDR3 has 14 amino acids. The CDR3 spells CASSFRTFSYEQYF. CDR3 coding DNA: TGTGCCAGCAGCTTTAGGACATTCTCCTACGAGCAGTACTTC.

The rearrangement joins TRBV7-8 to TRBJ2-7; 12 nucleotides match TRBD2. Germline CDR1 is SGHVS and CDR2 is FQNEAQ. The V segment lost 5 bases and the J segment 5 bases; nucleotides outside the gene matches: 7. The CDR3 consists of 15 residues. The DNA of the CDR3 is TGTGCCAGCAGCCCACGAGGACTAGCGGGAAACGAGCAGTACTTC. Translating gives CASSPRGLAGNEQYF.

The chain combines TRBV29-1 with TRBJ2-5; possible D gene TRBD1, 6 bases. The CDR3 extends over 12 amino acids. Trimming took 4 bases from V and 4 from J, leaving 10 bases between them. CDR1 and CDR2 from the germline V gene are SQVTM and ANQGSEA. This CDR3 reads CSVVRGTETQYF. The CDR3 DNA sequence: TGCAGCGTTGTGAGGGGGACAGAGACCCAGTACTTC.

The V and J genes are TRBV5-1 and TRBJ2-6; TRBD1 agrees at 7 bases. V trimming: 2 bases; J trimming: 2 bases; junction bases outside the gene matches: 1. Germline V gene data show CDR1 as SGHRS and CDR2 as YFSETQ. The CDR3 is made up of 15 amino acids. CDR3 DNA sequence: TGCGCCAGCAGCTTAACAGGGGCTGGGGCCAACGTCCTGACTTTC. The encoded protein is CASSLTGAGANVLTF.

In DNA, the CDR3 is TGTGCCAGCTCACCCAGGGGGTCTGGTAATTCACCCCTCCACTTT. As protein: CASSPRGSGNSPLHF. V usage is TRBV18 and J usage is TRBJ1-6; 7 bases agree with TRBD1. This CDR3 contains 15 residues. Germline trimming cut 3 bases from V and 6 bases from J; bases unmatched to any gene: 5. Germline CDR1 KGHSH, CDR2 LQKENI.

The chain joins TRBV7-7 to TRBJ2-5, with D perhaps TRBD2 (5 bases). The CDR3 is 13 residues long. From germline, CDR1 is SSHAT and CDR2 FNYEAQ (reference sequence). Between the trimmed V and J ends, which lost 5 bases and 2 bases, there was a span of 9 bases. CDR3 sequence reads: CASSTRGQETQYF. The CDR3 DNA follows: TGTGCCAGCAGCACCCGGGGTCAAGAGACCCAGTACTTC.

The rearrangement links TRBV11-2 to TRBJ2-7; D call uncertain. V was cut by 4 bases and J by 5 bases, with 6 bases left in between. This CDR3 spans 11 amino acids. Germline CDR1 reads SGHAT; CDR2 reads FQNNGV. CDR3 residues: CASSSRNEQYF. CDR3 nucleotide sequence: TGTGCCAGCAGCTCCCGTAACGAGCAGTACTTC.

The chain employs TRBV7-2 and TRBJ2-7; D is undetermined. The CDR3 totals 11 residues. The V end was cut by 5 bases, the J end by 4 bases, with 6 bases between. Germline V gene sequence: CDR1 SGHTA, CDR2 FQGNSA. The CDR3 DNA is TGTGCCAGCAGCCCTAATTACGAGCAGTACTTC. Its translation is CASSPNYEQYF. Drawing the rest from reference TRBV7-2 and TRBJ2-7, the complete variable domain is GAGVSQSPSNKVTEKGKDVELRCDPISGHTALYWYRQSLGQGLEFLIYFQGNSAPDKSGLPSDRFSAERTGGSVSTLTIQRTQQEDSAVYLCASSPNYEQYFGPGTRLTVT.

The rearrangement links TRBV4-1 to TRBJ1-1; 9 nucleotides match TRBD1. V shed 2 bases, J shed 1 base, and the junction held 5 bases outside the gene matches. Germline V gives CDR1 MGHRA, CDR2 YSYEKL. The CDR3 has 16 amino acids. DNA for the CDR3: TGCGCCAGCAGCCAACAGGGACAGGGTTGGAACACTGAAGCTTTCTTT. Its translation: CASSQQGQGWNTEAFF.

The DNA for the CDR3 is TGTGCCAGCAGCCAACAGGGTAACCCTAATGAAAAACTGTTTTTT. Translation gives CASSQQGNPNEKLFF. This chain links TRBV7-9 with TRBJ1-4; a weak D match, TRBD1 (6 bases). The CDR3 runs to 15 residues. V lost 5 bases and J lost 3, with 13 bases in between. CDR1 SEHNR and CDR2 FQNEAQ come from the germline V gene (reference sequence).

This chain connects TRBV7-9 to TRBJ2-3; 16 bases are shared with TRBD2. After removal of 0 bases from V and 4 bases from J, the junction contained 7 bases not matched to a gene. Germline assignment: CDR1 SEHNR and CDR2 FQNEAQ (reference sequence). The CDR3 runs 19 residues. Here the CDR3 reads CASSLAGTSGGARPDTQYF. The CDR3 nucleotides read TGTGCCAGCAGCTTAGCCGGGACTAGCGGGGGGGCTCGACCAGATACGCAGTATTTT.